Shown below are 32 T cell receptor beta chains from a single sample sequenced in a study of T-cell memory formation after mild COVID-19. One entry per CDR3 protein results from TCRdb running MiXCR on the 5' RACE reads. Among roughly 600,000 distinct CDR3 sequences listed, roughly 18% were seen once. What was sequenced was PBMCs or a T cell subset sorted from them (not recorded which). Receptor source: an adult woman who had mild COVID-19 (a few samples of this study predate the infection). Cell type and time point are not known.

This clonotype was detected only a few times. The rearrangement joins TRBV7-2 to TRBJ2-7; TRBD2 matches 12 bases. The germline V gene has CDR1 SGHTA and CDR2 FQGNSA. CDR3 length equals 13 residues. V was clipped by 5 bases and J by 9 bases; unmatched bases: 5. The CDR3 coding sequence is TGTGCCAGCAGCGTACTAGCGGGAGGTTGGCAGTACTTC. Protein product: CASSVLAGGWQYF.

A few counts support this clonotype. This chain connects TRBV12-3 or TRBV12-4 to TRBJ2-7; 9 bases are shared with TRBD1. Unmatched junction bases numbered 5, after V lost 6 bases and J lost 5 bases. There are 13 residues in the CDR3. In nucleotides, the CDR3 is TGTGCCAGCAGAACGGGACAGGGAGACGAGCAGTACTTC. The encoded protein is CASRTGQGDEQYF.

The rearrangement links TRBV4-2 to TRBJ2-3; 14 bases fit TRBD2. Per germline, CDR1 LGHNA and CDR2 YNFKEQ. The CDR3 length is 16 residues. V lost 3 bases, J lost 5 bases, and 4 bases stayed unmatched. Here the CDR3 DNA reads TGTGCCAGCAGCCAGGGGACTAGCGGGGGACGAGATACGCAGTATTTT. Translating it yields CASSQGTSGGRDTQYF.

The CDR3 sequence is CASSRGQVNYGYTF. In DNA, the CDR3 is TGTGCCAGCAGCCGAGGACAGGTAAACTATGGCTACACCTTC. The chain couples TRBV3-1 to TRBJ1-2; 7 bases map to TRBD1. Germline V gene data show CDR1 as LGHDT and CDR2 as YNNKEL (reference sequence). Losses at the gene ends were 4 bases for V and 2 bases for J; bases not matched to a gene: 4. This CDR3 contains 14 residues.

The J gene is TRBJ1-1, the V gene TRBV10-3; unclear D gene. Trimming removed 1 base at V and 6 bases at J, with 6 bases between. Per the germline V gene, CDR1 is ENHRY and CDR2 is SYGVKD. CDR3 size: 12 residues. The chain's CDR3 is CAISEYRAEAFF. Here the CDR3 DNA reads TGTGCCATCAGTGAGTACCGGGCTGAAGCTTTCTTT.

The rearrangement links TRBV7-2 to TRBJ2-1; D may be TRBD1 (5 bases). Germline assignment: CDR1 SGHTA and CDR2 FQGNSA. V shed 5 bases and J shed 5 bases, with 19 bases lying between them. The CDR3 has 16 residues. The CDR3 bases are TGTGCCAGCAGCCCACTTAGACAGTCAATTGACAATGAGCAGTTCTTC. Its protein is CASSPLRQSIDNEQFF.

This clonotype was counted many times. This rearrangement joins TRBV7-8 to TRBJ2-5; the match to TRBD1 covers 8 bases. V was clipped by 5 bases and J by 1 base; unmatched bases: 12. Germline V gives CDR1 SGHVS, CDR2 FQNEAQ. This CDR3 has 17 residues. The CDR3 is CASSPRTGFSLQETQYF. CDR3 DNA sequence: TGTGCCAGCAGCCCGAGGACAGGGTTTTCCCTCCAAGAGACCCAGTACTTC.

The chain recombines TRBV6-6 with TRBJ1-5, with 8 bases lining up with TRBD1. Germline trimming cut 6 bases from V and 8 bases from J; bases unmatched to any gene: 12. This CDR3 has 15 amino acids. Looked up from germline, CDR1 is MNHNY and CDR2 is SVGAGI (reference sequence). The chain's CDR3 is CASSEGQGSGEPQHF. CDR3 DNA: TGTGCCAGCAGCGAAGGACAGGGATCGGGGGAGCCCCAGCATTTT.

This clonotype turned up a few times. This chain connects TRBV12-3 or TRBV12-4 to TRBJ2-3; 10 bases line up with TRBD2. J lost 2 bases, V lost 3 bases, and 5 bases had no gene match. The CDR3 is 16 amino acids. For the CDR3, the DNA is TGTGCCAGCAGTTTCGGACTAGCGGCAACCACAGATACGCAGTATTTT. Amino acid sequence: CASSFGLAATTDTQYF.

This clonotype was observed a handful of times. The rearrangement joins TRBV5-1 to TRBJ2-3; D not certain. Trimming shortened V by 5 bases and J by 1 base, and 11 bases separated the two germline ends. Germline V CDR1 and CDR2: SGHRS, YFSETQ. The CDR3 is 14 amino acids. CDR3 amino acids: CASRRELRTDTQYF. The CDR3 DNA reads TGCGCCAGCAGAAGGGAACTCCGCACAGATACGCAGTATTTT.

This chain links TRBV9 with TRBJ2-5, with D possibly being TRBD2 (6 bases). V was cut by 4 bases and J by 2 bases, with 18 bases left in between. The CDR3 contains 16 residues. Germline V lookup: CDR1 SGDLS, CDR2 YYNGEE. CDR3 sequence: CASSPEEGSFQETQYF. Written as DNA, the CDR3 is TGTGCCAGCAGCCCCGAGGAGGGGTCGTTTCAAGAGACCCAGTACTTC.

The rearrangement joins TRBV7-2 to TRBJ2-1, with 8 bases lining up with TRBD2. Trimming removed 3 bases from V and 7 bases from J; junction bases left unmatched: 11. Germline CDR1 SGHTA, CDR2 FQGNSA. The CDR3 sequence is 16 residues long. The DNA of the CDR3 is TGTGCCAGCAGCTTTAGAAGCGGGAGAAAGGGAAATGAGCAGTTCTTC. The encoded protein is CASSFRSGRKGNEQFF.

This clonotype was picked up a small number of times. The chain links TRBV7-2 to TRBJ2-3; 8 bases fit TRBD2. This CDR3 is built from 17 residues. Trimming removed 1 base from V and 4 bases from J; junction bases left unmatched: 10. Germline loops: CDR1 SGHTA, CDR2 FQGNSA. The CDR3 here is CASSLGRLGRASDTQYF. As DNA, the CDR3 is TGTGCCAGCAGCTTAGGGAGACTCGGGAGGGCCTCAGATACGCAGTATTTT.

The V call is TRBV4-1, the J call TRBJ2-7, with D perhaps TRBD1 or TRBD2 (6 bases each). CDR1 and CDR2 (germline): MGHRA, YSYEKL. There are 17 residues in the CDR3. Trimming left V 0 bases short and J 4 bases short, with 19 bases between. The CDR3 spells CASSQDLWRKGGYEQYF. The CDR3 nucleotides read TGCGCCAGCAGCCAAGATCTTTGGAGGAAGGGGGGATACGAGCAGTACTTC.

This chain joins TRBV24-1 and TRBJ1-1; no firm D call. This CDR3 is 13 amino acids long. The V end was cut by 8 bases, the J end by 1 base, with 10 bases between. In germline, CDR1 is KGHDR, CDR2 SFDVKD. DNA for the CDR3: TGTGCCACCACCATGATTGGGAACACTGAAGCTTTCTTT. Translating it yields CATTMIGNTEAFF.

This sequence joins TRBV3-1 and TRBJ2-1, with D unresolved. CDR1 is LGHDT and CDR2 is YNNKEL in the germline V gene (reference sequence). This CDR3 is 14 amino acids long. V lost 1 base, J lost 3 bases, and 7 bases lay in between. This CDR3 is CASSQGDNYNEQFF. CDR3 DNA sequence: TGTGCCAGCAGCCAAGGAGACAACTACAATGAGCAGTTCTTC.

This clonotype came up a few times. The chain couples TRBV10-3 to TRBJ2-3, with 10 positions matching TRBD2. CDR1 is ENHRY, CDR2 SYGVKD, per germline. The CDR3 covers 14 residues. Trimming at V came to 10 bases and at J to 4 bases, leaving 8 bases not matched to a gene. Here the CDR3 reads CATSSGSSADTQYF. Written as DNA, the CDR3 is TGTGCCACCTCTAGCGGGAGCAGTGCAGATACGCAGTATTTT.

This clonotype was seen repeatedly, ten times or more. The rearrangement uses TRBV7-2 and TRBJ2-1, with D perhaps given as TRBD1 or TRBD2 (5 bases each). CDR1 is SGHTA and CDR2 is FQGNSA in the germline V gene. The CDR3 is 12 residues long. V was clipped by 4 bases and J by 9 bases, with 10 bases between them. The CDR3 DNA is TGTGCCAGCAGCTCGGGGCTTAGTGAGCAGTTCTTC. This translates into CASSSGLSEQFF.

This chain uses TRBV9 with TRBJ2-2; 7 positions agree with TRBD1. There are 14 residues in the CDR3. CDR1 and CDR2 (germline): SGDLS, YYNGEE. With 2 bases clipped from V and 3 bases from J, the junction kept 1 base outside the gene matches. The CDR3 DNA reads TGTGCCAGCAGCGTCGACAGGGACACCGGGGAGCTGTTTTTT. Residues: CASSVDRDTGELFF.

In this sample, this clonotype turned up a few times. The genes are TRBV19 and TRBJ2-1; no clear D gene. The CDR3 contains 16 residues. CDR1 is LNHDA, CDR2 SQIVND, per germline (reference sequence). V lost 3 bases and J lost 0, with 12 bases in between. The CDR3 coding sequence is TGTGCCAGTAGTATGGGTGGCTCGAGCTCCTACAATGAGCAGTTCTTC. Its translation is CASSMGGSSSYNEQFF. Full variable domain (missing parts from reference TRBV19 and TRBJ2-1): DGGITQSPKYLFRKEGQNVTLSCEQNLNHDAMYWYRQDPGQGLRLIYYSQIVNDFQKGDIAEGYSVSREKKESFPLTVTSAQKNPTAFYLCASSMGGSSSYNEQFFGPGTRLTVL.

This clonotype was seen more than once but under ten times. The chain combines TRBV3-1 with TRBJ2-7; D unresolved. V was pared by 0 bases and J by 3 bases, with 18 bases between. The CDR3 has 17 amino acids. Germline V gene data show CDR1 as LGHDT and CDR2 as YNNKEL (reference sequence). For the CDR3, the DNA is TGTGCCAGCAGCCAAGATTCCAGAAAGAACACGTACTACGAGCAGTACTTC. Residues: CASSQDSRKNTYYEQYF.

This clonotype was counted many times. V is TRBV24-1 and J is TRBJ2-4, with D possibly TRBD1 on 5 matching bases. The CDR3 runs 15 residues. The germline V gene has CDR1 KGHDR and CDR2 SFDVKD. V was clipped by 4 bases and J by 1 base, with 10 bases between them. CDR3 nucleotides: TGTGCCACCAGTGACAACGGACACGCCAAAAACATTCAGTACTTC. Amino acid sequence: CATSDNGHAKNIQYF.

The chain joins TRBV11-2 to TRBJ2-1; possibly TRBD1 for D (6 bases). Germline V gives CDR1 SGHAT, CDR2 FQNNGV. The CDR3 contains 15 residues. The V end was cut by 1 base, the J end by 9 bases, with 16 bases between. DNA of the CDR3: TGTGCCAGCAGCTTAGCTACCCTACAGGGAATTGAGCAGTTCTTC. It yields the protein CASSLATLQGIEQFF.

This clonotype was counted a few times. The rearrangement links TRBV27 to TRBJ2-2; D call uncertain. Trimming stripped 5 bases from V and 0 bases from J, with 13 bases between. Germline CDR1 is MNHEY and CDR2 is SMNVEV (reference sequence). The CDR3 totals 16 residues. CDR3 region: CASSGWVGTNTGELFF. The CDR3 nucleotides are TGTGCCAGCAGTGGATGGGTGGGAACGAACACCGGGGAGCTGTTTTTT.

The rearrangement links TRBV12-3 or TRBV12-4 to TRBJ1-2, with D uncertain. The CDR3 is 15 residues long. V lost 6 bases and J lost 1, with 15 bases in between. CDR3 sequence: CASSAGRYHNYGYTF. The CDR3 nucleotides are TGTGCCAGCAGCGCAGGTCGCTACCATAACTATGGCTACACCTTC.

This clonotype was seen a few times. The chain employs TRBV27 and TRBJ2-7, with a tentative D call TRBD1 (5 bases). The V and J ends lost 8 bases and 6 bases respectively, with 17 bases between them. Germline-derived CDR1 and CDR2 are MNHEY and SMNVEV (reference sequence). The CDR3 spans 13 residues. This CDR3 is CASALKGRGEQYF. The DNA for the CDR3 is TGTGCCAGCGCACTTAAGGGGCGAGGCGAGCAGTACTTC.

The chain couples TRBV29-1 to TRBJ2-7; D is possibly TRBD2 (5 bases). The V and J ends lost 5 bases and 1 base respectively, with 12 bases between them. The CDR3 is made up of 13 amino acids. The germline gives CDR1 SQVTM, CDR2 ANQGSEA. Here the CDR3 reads CSVQRSPSYEQYF. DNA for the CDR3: TGCAGCGTTCAGCGGAGCCCTTCCTACGAGCAGTACTTC.

CDR3 coding DNA: TGTGCCAGCAGCTCCGGACAGGGGGCGAAATACGAGCAGTACTTC. Protein: CASSSGQGAKYEQYF. The rearrangement joins TRBV7-6 to TRBJ2-7; 11 bases are a match to TRBD1. Per the germline V gene, CDR1 is SGHVS and CDR2 is FNYEAQ. The length of the CDR3 is 15 residues. The trim removed 4 bases at V and 4 bases at J, leaving 6 bases unmatched.

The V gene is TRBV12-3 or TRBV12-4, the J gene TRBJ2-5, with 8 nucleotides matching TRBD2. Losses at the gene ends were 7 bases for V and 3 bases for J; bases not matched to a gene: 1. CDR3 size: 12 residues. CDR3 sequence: CASTGLEETQYF. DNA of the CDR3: TGTGCCAGCACGGGACTAGAAGAGACCCAGTACTTC.

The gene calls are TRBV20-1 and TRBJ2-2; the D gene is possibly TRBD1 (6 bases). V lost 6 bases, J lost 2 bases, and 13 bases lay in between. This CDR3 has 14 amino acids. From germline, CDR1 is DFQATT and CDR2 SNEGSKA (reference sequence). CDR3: CSAKKGGNTGELFF. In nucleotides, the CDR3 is TGCAGTGCAAAAAAAGGGGGTAACACCGGGGAGCTGTTTTTT.

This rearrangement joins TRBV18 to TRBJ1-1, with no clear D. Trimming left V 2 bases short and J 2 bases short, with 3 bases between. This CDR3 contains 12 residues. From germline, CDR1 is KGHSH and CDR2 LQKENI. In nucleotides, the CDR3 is TGTGCCAGCTCACCAGATAACACTGAAGCTTTCTTT. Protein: CASSPDNTEAFF.

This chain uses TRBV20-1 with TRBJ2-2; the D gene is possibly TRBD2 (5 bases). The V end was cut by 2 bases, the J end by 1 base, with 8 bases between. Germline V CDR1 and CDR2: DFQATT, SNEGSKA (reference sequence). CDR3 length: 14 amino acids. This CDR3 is CSARNRENTGELFF. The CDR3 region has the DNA TGCAGTGCTAGAAACCGGGAGAACACCGGGGAGCTGTTTTTT.